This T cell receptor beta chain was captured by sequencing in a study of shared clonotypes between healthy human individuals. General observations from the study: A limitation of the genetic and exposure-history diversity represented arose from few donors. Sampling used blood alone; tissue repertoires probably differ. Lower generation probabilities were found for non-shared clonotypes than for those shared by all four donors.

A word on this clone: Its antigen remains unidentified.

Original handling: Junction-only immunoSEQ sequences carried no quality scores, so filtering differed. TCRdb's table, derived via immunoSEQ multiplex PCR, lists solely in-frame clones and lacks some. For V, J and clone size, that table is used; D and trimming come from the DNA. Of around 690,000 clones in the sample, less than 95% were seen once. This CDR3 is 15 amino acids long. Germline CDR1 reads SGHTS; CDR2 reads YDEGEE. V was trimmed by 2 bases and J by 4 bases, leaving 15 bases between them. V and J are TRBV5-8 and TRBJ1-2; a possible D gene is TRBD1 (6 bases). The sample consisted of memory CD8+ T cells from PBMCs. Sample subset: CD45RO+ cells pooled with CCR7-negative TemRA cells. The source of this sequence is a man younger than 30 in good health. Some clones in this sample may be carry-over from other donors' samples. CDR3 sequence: CASSFGPGGGYGYTF. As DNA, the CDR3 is TGTGCCAGCAGCTTCGGCCCCGGGGGCGGCTATGGCTACACCTTC.